The 25 T cell receptor beta chains reported below all come from one sample, sequenced in a study of cytomegalovirus exposure and HLA in healthy donors. The PCR contained 60 Vbeta and 13 Jbeta primers. TCRdb's table, derived via immunoSEQ multiplex PCR, lists solely in-frame clones and lacks some. The table includes under 200,000 clones, around 84% detected once. The specimen was PBMCs. Receptor source: a woman between 35 and 50 years old in good health and CMV-seronegative.

The chain couples TRBV6-1 to TRBJ2-7, with TRBD2 matching 11 bases. V shed 6 bases and J 2 bases; nucleotides not matched to a gene: 3. The CDR3 runs to 14 residues. The V gene's germline CDR1 is MNHNS and CDR2 SASEGT. As DNA, the CDR3 is TGTGCCAGCAGACTAGCGGGGGCCACCTACGAGCAGTACTTC. It is translated as CASRLAGATYEQYF.

The rearrangement links TRBV6-6 to TRBJ1-5; D gene uncertain. Germline CDR1 is MNHNY and CDR2 is SVGAGI (reference sequence). There are 11 residues in the CDR3. Between the trimmed V and J ends, which lost 4 bases and 10 bases, there was a span of 8 bases. CDR3 loop: CASSSGYPQHF. For the CDR3, the DNA is TGTGCCAGCAGTTCAGGCTACCCCCAGCATTTT.

Points on this clone: At one end, the junction sequence differs from germline, possibly due to a read error. The chain joins TRBV7-9 to TRBJ1-5; 12 bases are shared with TRBD1. Germline CDR1 SEHNR, CDR2 FQNEAQ (reference sequence). This CDR3 has 17 amino acids. The CDR3 sequence is CSSSLWSRDRGLQPQHF. In DNA, the CDR3 is TGTTCCAGCAGCTTATGGTCGCGGGACAGGGGGCTTCAGCCCCAGCATTTT.

The chain combines TRBV11-3 with TRBJ2-7; 8 nucleotides agree with TRBD1. Trimming at V came to 1 base and at J to 1 base, leaving 3 bases not matched to a gene. This CDR3 contains 15 residues. Germline CDR1 SGHNT, CDR2 YENEEA. CDR3 loop: CASSLGGTGSYEQYF. The CDR3 nucleotides are TGTGCCAGCAGCTTAGGAGGGACAGGTTCCTACGAGCAGTACTTC.

The J gene is TRBJ1-6, the V gene TRBV12-5, with TRBD1 as a possible D gene (6 bases). The CDR3 length is 15 residues. Germline assignment: CDR1 LGHNT and CDR2 FRNRAP. Trimming took off 2 bases at V and 6 bases at J, with 11 bases between the two ends. CDR3: CASGLPDRSNSPLHF. The CDR3 nucleotides read TGTGCTAGTGGTTTGCCGGACAGAAGTAATTCACCCCTCCACTTT.

As regards this clone: Other DNA variants within this sample encode the same CDR3. The chain recombines TRBV5-1 with TRBJ2-1; TRBD1 aligns across 9 bases. The CDR3 runs 15 residues. The V segment lost 5 bases and the J segment 1 base; nucleotides outside the gene matches: 4. Germline V gives CDR1 SGHRS, CDR2 YFSETQ. The CDR3 protein is CASSLGQGSYNEQFF. The DNA of the CDR3 is TGCGCCAGCAGTTTAGGACAGGGGTCCTACAATGAGCAGTTCTTC. Supplemented by reference TRBV5-1 and TRBJ2-1, the full variable domain reads KAGVTQTPRYLIKTRGQQVTLSCSPISGHRSVSWYQQTPGQGLQFLFEYFSETQRNKGNFPGRFSGRQFSNSRSEMNVSTLELGDSALYLCASSLGQGSYNEQFFGPGTRLTVL.

This clone has only one observation. This sequence joins TRBV28 and TRBJ1-1; 7 nucleotides match TRBD1. Germline CDR1 is MDHEN and CDR2 is SYDVKM. The CDR3 has 15 residues. V was pared by 5 bases and J by 1 base, with 7 bases of the junction left unmatched. CDR3 protein: CASSIPGQPNTEAFF. The CDR3 DNA follows: TGTGCCAGCAGTATCCCGGGACAGCCGAACACTGAAGCTTTCTTT. The whole variable domain, filled in from reference TRBV28 and TRBJ1-1, reads DVKVTQSSRYLVKRTGEKVFLECVQDMDHENMFWYRQDPGLGLRLIYFSYDVKMKEKGDIPEGYSVSREKKERFSLILESASTNQTSMYLCASSIPGQPNTEAFFGQGTRLTVV.

With regard to this clone: Additional DNA sequences in this sample encode the identical CDR3. The V call is TRBV6-6, the J call TRBJ1-1, with TRBD1 as a possible D gene (5 bases). Per the germline V gene, CDR1 is MNHNY and CDR2 is SVGAGI (reference sequence). Trimming left V 0 bases short and J 1 base short, with 6 bases between. The CDR3 extends over 14 amino acids. Here the CDR3 reads CASSYSGRNTEAFF. The DNA for the CDR3 is TGTGCCAGCAGTTACTCGGGGCGGAACACTGAAGCTTTCTTT.

This clone was recorded only once. This chain connects TRBV15 to TRBJ2-1, with unresolved D. Trimming stripped 0 bases from V and 2 bases from J, with 11 bases between. The germline gives CDR1 LNHNV, CDR2 YYDKDF (reference sequence). CDR3 length: 16 residues. The DNA of the CDR3 is TGTGCCACCAGCAGAGAAAGACTGGTTACCTACAATGAGCAGTTCTTC. Translating gives CATSRERLVTYNEQFF.

The chain links TRBV7-9 to TRBJ1-4, with 7 bases identical to TRBD1. Trimming at V came to 5 bases and at J to 6 bases, leaving 6 bases not matched to a gene. Germline V gene sequence: CDR1 SEHNR, CDR2 FQNEAQ (reference sequence). The CDR3 sequence is 14 residues long. CDR3: CASSPTGYDEKLFF. The CDR3 coding sequence is TGTGCCAGCAGCCCGACAGGGTATGATGAAAAACTGTTTTTT. The variable domain in full, completed from reference TRBV7-9 and TRBJ1-4, reads DTGVSQNPRHKITKRGQNVTFRCDPISEHNRLYWYRQTLGQGPEFLTYFQNEAQLEKSRLLSDRFSAERPKGSFSTLEIQRTEQGDSAMYLCASSPTGYDEKLFFGSGTQLSVL.

This chain connects TRBV19 to TRBJ1-1, with TRBD1 identical over 7 bases. V was pared by 4 bases and J by 8 bases, with 13 bases of the junction left unmatched. CDR3 length equals 15 residues. Germline CDR1 LNHDA, CDR2 SQIVND (reference sequence). The CDR3 DNA sequence: TGTGCCAGTAGTAGACGGACAGGACGCGCATCGGAAGCTTTCTTT. Its translation is CASSRRTGRASEAFF. The full variable domain, completed using reference TRBV19 and TRBJ1-1, is DGGITQSPKYLFRKEGQNVTLSCEQNLNHDAMYWYRQDPGQGLRLIYYSQIVNDFQKGDIAEGYSVSREKKESFPLTVTSAQKNPTAFYLCASSRRTGRASEAFFGQGTRLTVV.

V is TRBV18 and J is TRBJ1-1, with 8 bases matching TRBD1. Per germline, CDR1 KGHSH and CDR2 LQKENI. The CDR3 totals 14 residues. The V gene end was trimmed by 2 bases and the J gene end by 3 bases; junction bases not matched to a gene: 2. The chain's CDR3 is CASSPDRGHTEAFF. DNA of the CDR3: TGTGCCAGCTCACCAGACAGGGGTCACACTGAAGCTTTCTTT. The full variable domain, with the rest looked up from reference TRBV18 and TRBJ1-1, is NAGVMQNPRHLVRRRGQEARLRCSPMKGHSHVYWYRQLPEEGLKFMVYLQKENIIDESGMPKERFSAEFPKEGPSILRIQQVVRGDSAAYFCASSPDRGHTEAFFGQGTRLTVV.

This clone was counted a single time. CDR3 sequence: CASSQISGGHRTDTQYF. The CDR3 DNA reads as TGTGCCAGCAGCCAAATTAGCGGGGGTCACCGCACAGATACGCAGTATTTT. The J gene is TRBJ2-3, the V gene TRBV4-2, with 9 bases that match TRBD2. The CDR3 is 17 amino acids. V trimming: 2 bases; J trimming: 1 base; junction bases outside the gene matches: 7. From germline, CDR1 is LGHNA and CDR2 YNFKEQ.

In nucleotides, the CDR3 is TGTGCCAGCAGTTTATCGACAGGGTTGGACACTGAAGCTTTCTTT. Amino acid sequence: CASSLSTGLDTEAFF. The genes are TRBV27 and TRBJ1-1; the match to TRBD1 covers 7 bases. CDR1 and CDR2 from the germline V gene are MNHEY and SMNVEV (reference sequence). Trimming took 0 bases from V and 3 from J; bases not matched to a gene: 4. The CDR3 spans 15 residues.

This chain links TRBV2 with TRBJ2-3; D is possibly TRBD1 (6 bases). Germline V gene sequence: CDR1 SNHLY, CDR2 FYNNEI. The V and J ends lost 4 bases and 5 bases respectively, with 10 bases between them. The CDR3 loop spans 13 amino acids. CDR3 sequence reads: CASSGEGVDTQYF. DNA of the CDR3: TGTGCCAGCAGTGGTGAGGGGGTAGATACGCAGTATTTT. The full variable domain, completed using reference TRBV2 and TRBJ2-3, is EPEVTQTPSHQVTQMGQEVILRCVPISNHLYFYWYRQILGQKVEFLVSFYNNEISEKSEIFDDQFSVERPDGSNFTLKIRSTKLEDSAMYFCASSGEGVDTQYFGPGTRLTVL.

J is TRBJ1-2 and V is TRBV4-2; TRBD1 matches 9 bases. Germline-derived CDR1 and CDR2 are LGHNA and YNFKEQ. With V trimmed by 4 bases and J by 8 bases, 8 bases remained unmatched. The CDR3 is 14 residues long. In DNA form, the CDR3 reads TGTGCCAGCAGCCCATGGACAGGGGAGTACGGCTACACCTTC. Protein: CASSPWTGEYGYTF.

The chain links TRBV28 to TRBJ2-7, with 8 bases identical to TRBD2. The CDR3 covers 13 residues. Trimming took 4 bases from V and 9 from J; bases not matched to a gene: 8. Germline CDR1 reads MDHEN; CDR2 reads SYDVKM. Here the CDR3 reads CASSSPGLVRQYF. CDR3 coding DNA: TGTGCCAGCAGTTCTCCGGGACTAGTGCGGCAGTACTTC.

The chain is built from TRBV5-4 and TRBJ1-2; unclear D gene. This CDR3 has 12 residues. Germline CDR1 SGHNT, CDR2 YYREEE (reference sequence). V lost 4 bases and J 6 bases, leaving 10 bases between the germline ends. The DNA of the CDR3 is TGTGCCAGCAGCCTAGGAAAGGATGGCTACACCTTC. Translation gives CASSLGKDGYTF.

This chain links TRBV11-3 with TRBJ2-7; TRBD1 agrees at 8 bases. There are 14 residues in the CDR3. V shed 5 bases and J 2 bases; nucleotides not matched to a gene: 5. Per the germline V gene, CDR1 is SGHNT and CDR2 is YENEEA. The CDR3 loop is CASSLRQGPYEQYF. The DNA for the CDR3 is TGTGCCAGCAGCCTCCGACAGGGGCCCTACGAGCAGTACTTC. Full variable domain (missing parts from reference TRBV11-3 and TRBJ2-7): EAGVVQSPRYKIIEKKQPVAFWCNPISGHNTLYWYLQNLGQGPELLIRYENEEAVDDSQLPKDRFSAERLKGVDSTLKIQPAELGDSAVYLCASSLRQGPYEQYFGPGTRLTVT.

The DNA for the CDR3 is TGCGCCAGCAGCTTGACTAGCGGGCTTGACACCGGGGAGCTGTTTTTT. This codes for CASSLTSGLDTGELFF. V usage is TRBV5-1 and J usage is TRBJ2-2, with 9 bases fitting TRBD2. V trimming: 1 base; J trimming: 3 bases; junction bases outside the gene matches: 4. The germline CDR1 and CDR2 sequences are SGHRS and YFSETQ. The CDR3 has 16 residues. Looking up the rest from reference TRBV5-1 and TRBJ2-2 gives the full variable domain: KAGVTQTPRYLIKTRGQQVTLSCSPISGHRSVSWYQQTPGQGLQFLFEYFSETQRNKGNFPGRFSGRQFSNSRSEMNVSTLELGDSALYLCASSLTSGLDTGELFFGEGSRLTVL.

This sequence joins TRBV6-5 and TRBJ2-1; 10 bases are shared with TRBD1. Germline-derived CDR1 and CDR2 are MNHEY and SVGAGI. The CDR3 spans 15 residues. V shed 4 bases, J shed 5 bases, and the junction held 5 bases outside the gene matches. CDR3 nucleotide sequence: TGTGCCAGCAGTTTCCCCGGGACAGGGGACAATGAGCAGTTCTTC. It yields the protein CASSFPGTGDNEQFF.

The V and J genes are TRBV11-2 and TRBJ1-1; TRBD1 matches at 7 bases. Germline V gives CDR1 SGHAT, CDR2 FQNNGV. The CDR3 is 15 amino acids. V dropped 4 bases and J dropped 2; count of bases not matched to a gene: 7. DNA for the CDR3: TGTGCCAGCAGCTCCCTCAGACAGGGAAACACTGAAGCTTTCTTT. This gives the protein CASSSLRQGNTEAFF.

This clone was recorded once. The CDR3 reads CASSLGGSINEQFF. For the CDR3, the DNA is TGTGCCAGCAGCTTAGGCGGCAGTATCAATGAGCAGTTCTTC. The rearrangement uses TRBV7-9 and TRBJ2-1; D is unclear. The CDR3 runs to 14 residues. Germline assignment: CDR1 SEHNR and CDR2 FQNEAQ (reference sequence). Trimming stripped 1 base from V and 6 bases from J, with 10 bases between.

CDR3 nucleotide sequence: TGTGCCAGCAGTTTATGGAGCGGGACTAGCGAGCAGTTCTTC. It encodes CASSLWSGTSEQFF. The gene calls are TRBV28 and TRBJ2-1; TRBD2 aligns across 9 bases. V shed 0 bases and J 10 bases; nucleotides not matched to a gene: 4. The germline V gene has CDR1 MDHEN and CDR2 SYDVKM. The CDR3 loop spans 14 amino acids.

This chain joins TRBV5-1 and TRBJ2-5; maybe TRBD1 (5 bases). The better agreement between TRBJ2-7 and the DNA end casts doubt on the J call. This CDR3 comprises 14 residues. Germline V gene lookup returns CDR1 SGHRS and CDR2 YFSETQ. Written as DNA, the CDR3 is TGCGCCAGGAGTTCAGAGGACACATCCTACGAGCAGTACTTC. Amino acid sequence: CARSSEDTSYEQYF.